The entry below describes one T cell receptor beta chain. Antigen specificity is unknown. The data are from a study of CD8 T cells in ankylosing spondylitis. Trimming left V 1 base short and J 3 bases short, with 6 bases between. The CDR3 is 14 amino acids. Study results and limitations: A TCR beta motif made of roughly eight highly homologous variants seemed typical of ankylosing spondylitis blood. Earlier authors reported some of these motif variants in reactive arthritis synovial fluid and blood.

TCRdb used MiXCR to reprocess the 5' RACE reads, holding one entry per CDR3 protein. The sample contains 150,000 or so distinct CDR3 sequences, 9.8% of which appear only once. Sequencing was performed on blood, either unsorted or a sorted T cell fraction (not recorded which). This sequence joins TRBV12-3 or TRBV12-4 and TRBJ2-2; no reliable D call. This TCR was recovered from a female donor with ankylosing spondylitis or in good health (not recorded which). The DNA of the CDR3 is TGTGCCAGCAGTTTAGACAGAGACACCGGGGAGCTGTTTTTT. Amino acid sequence: CASSLDRDTGELFF.